The 11 T cell receptor beta chains below all came from one sample that was sequenced in a study of T cell changes during pregnancy in multiple sclerosis. Assay: immunoSEQ multiplex PCR; the TCRdb copy retains only in-frame clones and omits some. The data contain 25,000 to 30,000 clones, more than 75% of them singletons. The sequences come from CD8+ T cells from peripheral blood mononuclear cells, collected after pregnancy. All receptors come from a female donor with multiple sclerosis, enrolled in a pregnancy study.

This clone was found once. This rearrangement joins TRBV5-8 to TRBJ2-3, with D perhaps matching TRBD2 (6 bases). CDR3 length equals 15 residues. The V end was cut by 4 bases, the J end by 4 bases, with 16 bases between. Germline assignment: CDR1 SGHTS and CDR2 YDEGEE. The CDR3 nucleotides read TGTGCCAGCAGCCCCGGTTGGGGAGGCGCAGATACGCAGTATTTT. Its protein is CASSPGWGGADTQYF.

On this clone itself: Additional DNA sequences in this sample encode the identical CDR3. The chain uses TRBV10-2 and TRBJ2-1; possibly TRBD2 for D (6 bases). With 6 bases removed from V and 3 bases from J, the gap between germline ends came to 6 bases. The CDR3 runs to 12 residues. Germline V CDR1 and CDR2: WSHSY, SAAADI. This CDR3 is CASRGGYNEQFF. The CDR3 DNA reads as TGCGCCAGCAGGGGGGGCTACAATGAGCAGTTCTTC.

The chain is built from TRBV27 and TRBJ1-5; 9 bases map to TRBD1. Germline values: CDR1 MNHEY, CDR2 SMNVEV (reference sequence). The CDR3 spans 15 residues. Trimming at V came to 5 bases and at J to 1 base, leaving 3 bases not matched to a gene. The CDR3 DNA reads TGTGCCAGCAGTCCTGGACAGGGGAGCAATCAGCCCCAGCATTTT. It encodes CASSPGQGSNQPQHF.

The chain is built from TRBV10-3 and TRBJ2-7, with 8 bases matching TRBD1. From germline, CDR1 is ENHRY and CDR2 SYGVKD. The ends lost 9 bases at V and 2 bases at J; junction bases unmatched: 6. The CDR3 sequence is 13 residues long. In DNA form, the CDR3 reads TGTGCCATAGGAGGGACAGGACCCTACGAGCAGTACTTC. Its translation: CAIGGTGPYEQYF.

This chain connects TRBV5-1 to TRBJ2-3, with D hard to call. V was pared by 2 bases and J by 0 bases, with 10 bases between. The CDR3 runs 15 residues. Germline V lookup: CDR1 SGHRS, CDR2 YFSETQ. In DNA, the CDR3 is TGCGCCAGCAGCTTACGTATCACTAGCACAGATACGCAGTATTTT. This translates into CASSLRITSTDTQYF.

The chain links TRBV11-2 to TRBJ2-2; maybe TRBD2 (5 bases). CDR3 length: 12 amino acids. Trimming left V 5 bases short and J 6 bases short, with 7 bases between. Germline V CDR1 and CDR2: SGHAT, FQNNGV. The CDR3 DNA reads as TGTGCCAGCAGCGGGGAGTCCGGGGAGCTGTTTTTT. The encoded protein is CASSGESGELFF.

This clone was seen a single time. The chain is built from TRBV9 and TRBJ2-7; possibly TRBD1 for D (5 bases). The CDR3 runs 15 residues. Trimming shortened V by 0 bases and J by 2 bases, and 12 bases separated the two germline ends. Germline V gene lookup returns CDR1 SGDLS and CDR2 YYNGEE. DNA of the CDR3: TGTGCCAGCAGCGTAGGTTCTGGGGCACCCTACGAGCAGTACTTC. Its protein is CASSVGSGAPYEQYF.

Only one count was recorded for this clone. The rearrangement joins TRBV6-1 to TRBJ2-1, with D possibly being TRBD1 (5 bases). Germline V gene data show CDR1 as MNHNS and CDR2 as SASEGT. Trimming stripped 6 bases from V and 2 bases from J, with 11 bases between. The CDR3 spans 14 residues. CDR3 protein: CASRLTETYNEQFF. The CDR3 bases are TGTGCCAGCAGGCTGACAGAAACCTACAATGAGCAGTTCTTC.

The CDR3 loop reads CASSSPGTGWTEAFF. The CDR3 DNA follows: TGTGCCAGCAGTTCCCCCGGGACAGGGTGGACTGAAGCTTTCTTT. The chain combines TRBV28 with TRBJ1-1; 9 nucleotides line up with TRBD1. The CDR3 sequence is 15 residues long. Germline values: CDR1 MDHEN, CDR2 SYDVKM. Losses at the gene ends were 4 bases for V and 5 bases for J; bases not matched to a gene: 8.

The chain carries TRBV4-3 and TRBJ1-3, with D perhaps TRBD1 (6 bases). The CDR3 runs to 15 residues. V was trimmed by 3 bases and J by 4 bases, leaving 13 bases between them. Germline V gene lookup returns CDR1 LGHNA and CDR2 YSLEER. In DNA, the CDR3 is TGCGCCAGCAGCCAGGGTACAGGGACGGGAAACACCATATATTTT. Translating gives CASSQGTGTGNTIYF.

The chain recombines TRBV5-5 with TRBJ1-2, with 9 bases lining up with TRBD1. The CDR3 is 16 residues long. In germline, CDR1 is SGHKS, CDR2 YYEKEE (reference sequence). Trimming at V came to 0 bases and at J to 3 bases, leaving 6 bases not matched to a gene. CDR3 amino acids: CASSLEYRGLDYGYTF. The CDR3 DNA reads TGTGCCAGCAGCTTGGAGTACAGGGGGCTTGACTATGGCTACACCTTC.